The clone carrying this TCR beta chain has more than one count but fewer than ten. This record belongs to a study of neoadjuvant anti-PD-1 for oral cavity cancer. Study-level information: Patients without progression received a fourth nivolumab dose around day 43, then surgical resection on days 50-56.

Germline-derived CDR1 and CDR2 are MNHNY and SVGAGI (reference sequence). With V trimmed by 0 bases and J by 7 bases, 8 bases remained unmatched. This CDR3 contains 15 residues. Patients had newly diagnosed, untreated stage II-IVA oral cavity squamous cell carcinoma. Patients had HPV-negative, locally advanced oral cavity squamous cell carcinoma. The protocol was immunoSEQ multiplex PCR, while the TCRdb copy is restricted to in-frame clones and leaves out a portion. Here the sample spans thousands of clones, 74% being singletons. The specimen was PBMCs, collected before nivolumab (anti-PD-1) treatment. This chain links TRBV6-6 with TRBJ1-2; 7 nucleotides match TRBD1. The clonotype originates from a person aged 35-79 years with oral cavity squamous cell carcinoma. The CDR3 loop is CASSYSKGGEGGYTF. CDR3 nucleotides: TGTGCCAGCAGTTACTCCAAAGGGGGCGAGGGTGGCTACACCTTC.